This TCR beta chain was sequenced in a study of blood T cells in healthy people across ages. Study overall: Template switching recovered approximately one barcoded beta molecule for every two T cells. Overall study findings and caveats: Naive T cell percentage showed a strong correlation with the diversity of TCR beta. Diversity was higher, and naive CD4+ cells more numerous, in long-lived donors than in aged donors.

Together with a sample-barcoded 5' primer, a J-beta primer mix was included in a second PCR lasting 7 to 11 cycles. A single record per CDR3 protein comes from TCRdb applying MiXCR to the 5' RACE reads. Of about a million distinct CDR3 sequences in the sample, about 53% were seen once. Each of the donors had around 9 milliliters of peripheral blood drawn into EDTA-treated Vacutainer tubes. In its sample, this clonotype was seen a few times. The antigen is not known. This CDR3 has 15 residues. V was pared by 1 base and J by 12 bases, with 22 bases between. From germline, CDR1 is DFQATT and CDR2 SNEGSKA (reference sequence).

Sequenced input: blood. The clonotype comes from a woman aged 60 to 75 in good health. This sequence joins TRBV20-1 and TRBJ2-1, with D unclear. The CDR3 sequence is CSARGSLGLSLGQFF. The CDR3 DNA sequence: TGCAGTGCTAGAGGGAGTCTTGGCCTTTCCCTCGGGCAGTTCTTC.